These T cell receptor beta chains were read from a single sample in a study of blood T cell repertoires in COVID-19. Sequenced by immunoSEQ multiplex PCR; TCRdb stores in-frame clones only, minus some. The repertoire has 300,000 to 350,000 clones, approximately 83% of them found once; the top ten carry around 4.5%. Sequenced input: PBMCs or T cells enriched from blood (not recorded which). The origin of the receptors is a woman in her thirties or forties with acute COVID-19. Each CDR3 is given with its conserved first and last residue. A D gene is named only where the DNA matches it firmly. Part of the rows lack a size; the others show once, few, many or a class for expanded clones.

size: -
D: -
V: TRBV18
J: TRBJ1-3
CDR3: CASSPRGTSNTIYF
DNA: TGTGCCAGCTCACCTCGAGGGACATCAAACACCATATATTTT

size: -
D: -
V: TRBV11-3
J: TRBJ2-2
CDR3: CASSLVDEGELFF
DNA: TGTGCCAGCAGCTTAGTCGATGAGGGGGAGCTGTTTTTT

size: -
D: -
V: TRBV29-1
J: TRBJ2-7
CDR3: CSVVNGQGINYEQYF
DNA: TGCAGCGTTGTGAACGGGCAGGGGATAAACTACGAGCAGTACTTC

size: few
D: TRBD1
V: TRBV6-2/TRBV6-3
J: TRBJ2-7
CDR3: CASSYRTGGNYEQYF
DNA: TGTGCCAGCAGTTACAGGACAGGGGGCAACTACGAGCAGTACTTC

size: -
D: -
V: TRBV2
J: TRBJ1-1
CDR3: CASRGDTEAFF
DNA: TGTGCCAGCAGAGGAGACACTGAAGCTTTCTTT

size: -
D: -
V: TRBV5-5
J: TRBJ1-2
CDR3: CASSWQTGPGGYGYTF
DNA: TGTGCCAGCAGCTGGCAGACAGGACCAGGAGGCTATGGCTACACCTTC

size: -
D: TRBD1
V: TRBV5-6
J: TRBJ1-5
CDR3: CASSAWTGQGSQHF
DNA: TGTGCCAGCAGCGCGTGGACAGGACAGGGGTCCCAGCATTTT

size: -
D: -
V: TRBV11-2
J: TRBJ2-4
CDR3: CASSFEEGVLGNIQYF
DNA: TGTGCCAGCAGCTTTGAGGAAGGGGTATTGGGAAACATTCAGTACTTC

size: -
D: -
V: TRBV2
J: TRBJ2-1
CDR3: CASRTETSYNEQFF
DNA: TGTGCCAGCAGGACTGAAACCTCCTACAATGAGCAGTTCTTC

size: -
D: -
V: TRBV3-1/TRBV3-2
J: TRBJ1-1
CDR3: CASSLVGGNTEAFF
DNA: TGTGCCAGCAGTCTGGTCGGTGGGAACACTGAAGCTTTCTTT

size: -
D: -
V: TRBV19
J: TRBJ2-6
CDR3: CASSPLYRTGANVLTF
DNA: TGTGCCAGTAGCCCCCTCTACAGGACCGGGGCCAACGTCCTGACTTTC

size: -
D: -
V: TRBV5-5
J: TRBJ1-5
CDR3: CASPARFYSNQPQHF
DNA: TGTGCCAGCCCCGCCAGATTTTATAGCAATCAGCCCCAGCATTTT

size: -
D: -
V: TRBV5-1
J: TRBJ1-2
CDR3: CASSLIHGGYGYTF
DNA: TGCGCCAGCAGCTTGATACATGGCGGCTATGGCTACACCTTC

size: -
D: -
V: TRBV4-3
J: TRBJ2-7
CDR3: CASSQDIGQVNPYEQYF
DNA: TGCGCCAGCAGCCAAGATATAGGCCAGGTGAACCCCTACGAGCAGTACTTC

size: -
D: -
V: TRBV7-9
J: TRBJ2-5
CDR3: CASSHPGGPETQYF
DNA: TGTGCCAGCAGCCACCCCGGGGGGCCAGAGACCCAGTACTTC

size: -
D: TRBD1
V: TRBV5-1
J: TRBJ2-2
CDR3: CASSQGTANTGELFF
DNA: TGCGCCAGCAGCCAAGGGACAGCGAACACCGGGGAGCTGTTTTTT

size: -
D: TRBD1
V: TRBV27
J: TRBJ2-7
CDR3: CASSWDRSSYEQYF
DNA: TGTGCCAGCAGTTGGGACAGGAGCAGCTACGAGCAGTACTTC

size: -
D: -
V: TRBV7-2
J: TRBJ2-4
CDR3: CASTPDGDIQYF
DNA: TGTGCCAGCACCCCGGACGGGGACATTCAGTACTTC

size: few
D: -
V: TRBV6-2/TRBV6-3
J: TRBJ2-7
CDR3: CASSYLRGISYEQYF
DNA: TGTGCCAGCAGTTACTTGCGGGGAATCTCCTACGAGCAGTACTTC

size: -
D: -
V: TRBV2
J: TRBJ2-5
CDR3: CASRYHETQYF
DNA: TGTGCCAGCCGGTACCATGAGACCCAGTACTTC

size: -
D: -
V: TRBV6-4
J: TRBJ2-2
CDR3: CASSAQGGTGELFF
DNA: TGTGCCAGCAGTGCACAGGGCGGGACCGGGGAGCTGTTTTTT

size: -
D: -
V: TRBV9
J: TRBJ1-2
CDR3: CASSIDGVAGDGYTF
DNA: TGTGCCAGCAGCATAGATGGGGTCGCGGGTGATGGCTACACCTTC

size: -
D: -
V: TRBV27
J: TRBJ1-2
CDR3: CASSLNQASYGYTF
DNA: TGTGCCAGCAGTTTAAATCAAGCTTCCTATGGCTACACCTTC

size: -
D: TRBD1
V: TRBV6-2/TRBV6-3
J: TRBJ2-2
CDR3: CASSGDTGGGWYTGELFF
DNA: TGTGCCAGCAGTGGCGACACAGGGGGCGGATGGTACACCGGGGAGCTGTTTTTT

size: -
D: TRBD1
V: TRBV19
J: TRBJ1-1
CDR3: CASSIDLRTGLSLHTEAFF
DNA: TGTGCCAGTAGTATAGATCTCAGGACAGGGTTGAGTCTCCACACTGAAGCTTTCTTT

size: once
D: -
V: TRBV4-1
J: TRBJ1-1
CDR3: CASSFRPGTEAFF
DNA: TGCGCCAGCAGCTTCCGCCCGGGCACTGAAGCTTTCTTT

size: -
D: TRBD1
V: TRBV10-3
J: TRBJ1-1
CDR3: CAISEPLRTGGGTEAFF
DNA: TGTGCCATCAGTGAGCCGCTCAGGACAGGGGGAGGGACTGAAGCTTTCTTT

size: -
D: -
V: TRBV7-9
J: TRBJ2-5
CDR3: CASSFPGRYQETQYF
DNA: TGTGCCAGCAGCTTTCCGGGTCGGTACCAAGAGACCCAGTACTTC

size: -
D: -
V: TRBV2
J: TRBJ2-1
CDR3: CASRQGRNNEQFF
DNA: TGTGCCAGCAGGCAGGGTCGAAACAATGAGCAGTTCTTC

size: -
D: -
V: TRBV28
J: TRBJ1-6
CDR3: CASSFSGADNSPLHF
DNA: TGTGCCAGCAGTTTTTCAGGGGCGGATAATTCACCCCTCCACTTT

size: -
D: -
V: TRBV29-1
J: TRBJ1-1
CDR3: CSVQSKGGTEAFF
DNA: TGCAGCGTGCAGTCGAAGGGGGGGACTGAAGCTTTCTTT

size: once
D: -
V: TRBV7-2
J: TRBJ2-5
CDR3: CASSRRGLKETQYF
DNA: TGTGCCAGCAGCCGGAGAGGGCTGAAAGAGACCCAGTACTTC

size: -
D: -
V: TRBV5-1
J: TRBJ2-1
CDR3: CASSSQQGLSYNEQFF
DNA: TGCGCCAGCAGCTCCCAACAGGGCCTTTCCTACAATGAGCAGTTCTTC

size: -
D: -
V: TRBV19
J: TRBJ2-1
CDR3: CASSTDRYNEQFF
DNA: TGTGCCAGTAGTACCGACAGATACAATGAGCAGTTCTTC

size: -
D: -
V: TRBV7-2
J: TRBJ2-1
CDR3: CACIGGGAYNEQFF
DNA: TGTGCTTGCATAGGAGGCGGAGCCTACAATGAGCAGTTCTTC

size: few
D: -
V: TRBV7-2
J: TRBJ2-7
CDR3: CASSPSTGREQYF
DNA: TGTGCCAGCAGCCCTTCGACAGGCCGCGAGCAGTACTTC

size: -
D: TRBD1
V: TRBV7-9
J: TRBJ1-4
CDR3: CASSSTRGHDEKLFF
DNA: TGTGCCAGCAGCTCGACTAGGGGGCATGATGAAAAACTGTTTTTT

size: -
D: TRBD1
V: TRBV25-1
J: TRBJ2-5
CDR3: CASSEYWDRGRRETQYF
DNA: TGTGCCAGCAGTGAATATTGGGACAGGGGGCGCAGGGAGACCCAGTACTTC

size: -
D: -
V: TRBV11-2
J: TRBJ2-3
CDR3: CASSSDPLRTDTQYF
DNA: TGTGCCAGCAGCTCCGACCCACTGAGGACAGATACGCAGTATTTT

size: -
D: TRBD1
V: TRBV7-2
J: TRBJ1-2
CDR3: CASSLGGQAGYTF
DNA: TGTGCCAGCAGCTTAGGCGGACAGGCTGGCTACACCTTC

size: -
D: TRBD1
V: TRBV9
J: TRBJ1-2
CDR3: CASSFNAPANRQGYGYTF
DNA: TGTGCCAGCAGCTTCAATGCCCCCGCAAATCGACAGGGCTATGGCTACACCTTC

size: -
D: -
V: TRBV27
J: TRBJ1-2
CDR3: CASSLSGLRQAPNYGYTF
DNA: TGTGCCAGCAGTTTATCCGGCCTAAGACAGGCTCCTAACTATGGCTACACCTTC

size: -
D: TRBD1
V: TRBV7-2
J: TRBJ1-3
CDR3: CASSSTGTGSSGNTIYF
DNA: TGTGCCAGCAGCTCAACCGGGACAGGGTCGTCCGGAAACACCATATATTTT

size: -
D: -
V: TRBV7-2
J: TRBJ2-7
CDR3: CASSYRGGQGGFYEQYF
DNA: TGTGCCAGCAGCTATAGGGGGGGGCAAGGTGGTTTCTACGAGCAGTACTTC

size: few
D: TRBD1
V: TRBV5-1
J: TRBJ2-7
CDR3: CASRTDRGEQYF
DNA: TGCGCCAGCAGGACGGACAGGGGCGAGCAGTACTTC

size: -
D: -
V: TRBV5-1
J: TRBJ2-1
CDR3: CASSLGVRTGPYNEQFF
DNA: TGCGCCAGCAGCTTAGGAGTTCGAACAGGGCCTTACAATGAGCAGTTCTTC

size: once
D: TRBD2
V: TRBV4-1
J: TRBJ2-5
CDR3: CASSPLIPGLQETQYF
DNA: TGCGCCAGCAGCCCTCTGATCCCGGGACTACAAGAGACCCAGTACTTC

size: -
D: TRBD2
V: TRBV9
J: TRBJ2-5
CDR3: CASSSPGWASGVRETQYF
DNA: TGTGCCAGCAGCTCCCCAGGCTGGGCTAGCGGGGTCAGGGAGACCCAGTACTTC

size: -
D: -
V: TRBV19
J: TRBJ2-1
CDR3: CASSPPGSYNEQFF
DNA: TGTGCCAGTAGTCCTCCGGGCTCCTACAATGAGCAGTTCTTC

size: once
D: -
V: TRBV18
J: TRBJ2-2
CDR3: CASSPGAGELFF
DNA: TGTGCCAGCTCCCCGGGGGCCGGGGAGCTGTTTTTT